The clone carrying this T cell receptor beta chain appeared many times. As yet, its antigen is unknown. CDR3 length: 15 amino acids. V was shortened by 6 bases and J by 0 bases, with 15 bases between the two germline ends. Germline V gives CDR1 SGHNT, CDR2 YENEEA. Genomic DNA, for the unsorted samples, came from 80 million to 100 million PBMCs. The entry originates in a study of shared clonotypes between healthy human individuals. Several immunoSEQ plates received, in even portions, the genomic DNA of each subset. Scientists sequenced DNA from unsorted PBMC on ten immunoSEQ deep assay plates. Only in-frame clones appear in the TCRdb table, and some are missing; sequencing was by immunoSEQ multiplex PCR. Of approximately 510,000 clones listed, 79% are singletons. The study, taken as a whole, reports: The represented genetic and exposure-history diversity was limited by the small number of donors.

Material: PBMCs. The clonotype originates from a woman aged 40 to 50 in good health. Some clones in this sample may be carry-over from other donors' samples. V is TRBV11-3 and J is TRBJ2-7; tentatively, D is TRBD2 (5 bases). The CDR3 DNA reads TGTGCCAGCAGTGAAGCCGGGGAGACCTCCTACGAGCAGTACTTC. As protein: CASSEAGETSYEQYF.